This entry lists 24 T cell receptor beta chains sequenced from one sample in a study of cytomegalovirus exposure and HLA in healthy donors. The PCR contained 60 Vbeta and 13 Jbeta primers. Using immunoSEQ multiplex PCR, the repertoire was profiled, and TCRdb retains in-frame clones only, with some absent. Among 90,000 to 130,000 clones listed, around 84% were seen once. The sequenced sample consisted of PBMCs. The receptors here all came from a man between 25 and 39 years old in good health and CMV-seropositive.

This chain connects TRBV11-2 to TRBJ2-7; TRBD1 matches at 8 bases. The CDR3 sequence is 15 residues long. Germline CDR1 is SGHAT and CDR2 is FQNNGV. The V segment lost 4 bases and the J segment 3 bases; nucleotides outside the gene matches: 8. In nucleotides, the CDR3 is TGTGCCAGCAGCTCTAGGGGGACAGGAAACTACGAGCAGTACGTC. Its protein is CASSSRGTGNYEQYV.

The chain is built from TRBV6-5 and TRBJ2-7; D may be TRBD2 (5 bases). V dropped 10 bases and J dropped 3 bases, with 13 bases sitting between them. The CDR3 contains 12 residues. Per germline, CDR1 MNHEY and CDR2 SVGAGI. DNA of the CDR3: TGTGCCAAGCGGTGTATTAACTACGAGCAGTACTTC. This translates into CAKRCINYEQYF.

Only one count was recorded for this clone. The chain uses TRBV18 and TRBJ1-5; maybe TRBD1 (5 bases). In germline, CDR1 is KGHSH, CDR2 LQKENI. V lost 6 bases and J lost 3, with 15 bases in between. This CDR3 has 15 amino acids. The CDR3 region is CASSLRVGINQPQHF. For the CDR3, the DNA is TGTGCCAGCTCGCTCAGGGTAGGAATCAATCAGCCCCAGCATTTT.

This chain joins TRBV5-4 and TRBJ1-1, with 7 bases identical to TRBD1. Germline V CDR1 and CDR2: SGHNT, YYREEE (reference sequence). The V gene end was trimmed by 3 bases and the J gene end by 1 base; junction bases not matched to a gene: 3. The CDR3 consists of 14 residues. The CDR3 sequence: CASSSDRENTEAFF. For the CDR3, the DNA is TGTGCCAGCAGCTCCGACAGGGAGAACACTGAAGCTTTCTTT.

The chain joins TRBV2 to TRBJ1-4, with D possibly TRBD1 on 6 matching bases. Germline lookup yields CDR1 SNHLY and CDR2 FYNNEI. V gave up 3 bases and J gave up 3 bases, with 8 bases separating them. The CDR3 length is 14 residues. The CDR3 DNA reads TGTGCCAGCAGTGATAGGACAGCTAATGAAAAACTGTTTTTT. Translation gives CASSDRTANEKLFF.

J is TRBJ2-6 and V is TRBV7-6; a weak D match, TRBD2 (5 bases). The CDR3 runs 17 residues. V was shortened by 2 bases and J by 4 bases, with 15 bases between the two germline ends. Germline CDR1 and CDR2: SGHVS and FNYEAQ. CDR3 loop: CASSLPKRGPGANVLTF. For the CDR3, the DNA is TGTGCCAGCAGCTTACCCAAGAGAGGGCCGGGGGCCAACGTCCTGACTTTC. Full variable domain (outside the CDR3, taken from reference TRBV7-6 and TRBJ2-6): GAGVSQSPRYKVTKRGQDVALRCDPISGHVSLYWYRQALGQGPEFLTYFNYEAQQDKSGLPNDRFSAERPEGSISTLTIQRTEQRDSAMYRCASSLPKRGPGANVLTFGAGSRLTVL.

CDR3 nucleotides: TGCAGCGTGCGGACAGGGGCGGGCGAGCAGTACGTC. Its protein is CSVRTGAGEQYV. The chain employs TRBV29-1 and TRBJ2-7; 9 nucleotides agree with TRBD1. Trimming at V came to 6 bases and at J to 6 bases, leaving 6 bases not matched to a gene. The CDR3 sequence is 12 residues long. Germline V gene data show CDR1 as SQVTM and CDR2 as ANQGSEA.

The J gene is TRBJ2-2, the V gene TRBV5-1; D might be TRBD2 (6 bases). The germline V gene encodes CDR1 SGHRS and CDR2 YFSETQ. V gave up 0 bases and J gave up 0 bases, with 9 bases separating them. This CDR3 region has 16 residues. CDR3 nucleotides: TGCGCCAGCAGCTTGGTCCCGGGGGCGAACACCGGGGAGCTGTTTTTT. Its protein is CASSLVPGANTGELFF. The whole variable domain, filled in from reference TRBV5-1 and TRBJ2-2, reads KAGVTQTPRYLIKTRGQQVTLSCSPISGHRSVSWYQQTPGQGLQFLFEYFSETQRNKGNFPGRFSGRQFSNSRSEMNVSTLELGDSALYLCASSLVPGANTGELFFGEGSRLTVL.

This sequence joins TRBV6-5 and TRBJ2-3; no clear D. This CDR3 is 13 amino acids long. Per germline, CDR1 MNHEY and CDR2 SVGAGI. Between the trimmed V and J ends, which lost 11 bases and 0 bases, there was a span of 12 bases. Here the CDR3 reads CAVKLASTDTQYF. CDR3 DNA: TGTGCCGTTAAATTGGCTAGCACAGATACGCAGTATTTT.

This chain connects TRBV11-2 to TRBJ2-7, with D possibly matching TRBD1 (6 bases). The CDR3 length is 14 residues. CDR1 and CDR2 (germline): SGHAT, FQNNGV. The V end lost 0 bases, the J end lost 4 bases, and 10 bases lay between the germline ends. The CDR3 loop is CASSLEQGIYEQYF. The CDR3 bases are TGTGCCAGCAGCTTAGAACAGGGTATTTACGAGCAGTACTTC.

Concerning this clone: At the DNA level, this CDR3 is encoded by other sequences in the same sample as well. The chain joins TRBV9 to TRBJ2-5; D perhaps matches TRBD1 (6 bases). The V end lost 3 bases, the J end lost 1 base, and 10 bases lay between the germline ends. Germline V gene sequence: CDR1 SGDLS, CDR2 YYNGEE. This CDR3 region has 14 residues. The CDR3 DNA is TGTGCCAGCAGCGCCGGACAGCCCCAAGAGACCCAGTACTTC. It encodes CASSAGQPQETQYF.

The chain is built from TRBV29-1 and TRBJ1-4; a possible D gene is TRBD1 (5 bases). This CDR3 region has 12 residues. The germline CDR1 and CDR2 sequences are SQVTM and ANQGSEA. Deletions cut 4 bases from V and 3 bases from J, with 6 bases between. CDR3 residues: CSVGGPNEKLFF. The CDR3 nucleotides are TGCAGCGTTGGGGGCCCTAATGAAAAACTGTTTTTT.

The chain links TRBV13 to TRBJ2-7; 8 positions match TRBD1. The CDR3 has 15 residues. With V trimmed by 4 bases and J by 4 bases, 9 bases remained unmatched. Germline CDR1 is PRHDT and CDR2 is FYEKMQ (reference sequence). The CDR3 nucleotides read TGTGCCAGCAGCTCCTATCGACAGGGGAAGTACGAGCAGTACTTC. It yields the protein CASSSYRQGKYEQYF.

The chain uses TRBV28 and TRBJ1-1, with TRBD1 as a possible D gene (6 bases). V was pared by 3 bases and J by 4 bases, with 21 bases between. Germline V CDR1 and CDR2: MDHEN, SYDVKM. The CDR3 has 17 amino acids. CDR3 in DNA: TGTGCCAGCAGTTTTTCCTACAGGGCAGCGGCTTCCACTGAAGCTTTCTTT. Encoded protein: CASSFSYRAAASTEAFF.

A remark on this clone: This specimen includes other DNA sequences encoding the same CDR3. The chain has TRBV18 and TRBJ1-6, with D possibly being TRBD1 (5 bases). The CDR3 totals 14 residues. CDR1 and CDR2 from the germline V gene are KGHSH and LQKENI. Between the trimmed V and J ends, which lost 3 bases and 9 bases, there was a span of 12 bases. Here the CDR3 reads CASSPEGQGSPLHF. The CDR3 DNA reads as TGTGCCAGCTCACCCGAAGGCCAGGGTTCACCCCTCCACTTT.

Only a few counts were recorded for this clone. The J gene is TRBJ1-2, the V gene TRBV10-3, with D hard to call. CDR1 is ENHRY and CDR2 is SYGVKD in the germline V gene. This CDR3 region has 13 residues. The V and J ends lost 5 bases and 6 bases respectively, with 13 bases between them. The CDR3 DNA follows: TGTGCCATCAGTTTCGCCCTTCGAGATGGCTACACCTTC. It is translated as CAISFALRDGYTF.

The chain links TRBV28 to TRBJ1-1; TRBD1 aligns across 7 bases. This CDR3 is 15 amino acids long. Germline trimming cut 7 bases from V and 0 bases from J; bases unmatched to any gene: 8. CDR1 MDHEN and CDR2 SYDVKM come from the germline V gene. The CDR3 bases are TGTGCCAGCACTCCTCCCGACAGGGTGAACACTGAAGCTTTCTTT. As protein: CASTPPDRVNTEAFF.

This clone appeared a single time. The chain is built from TRBV9 and TRBJ2-2; D perhaps matches TRBD1 (6 bases). CDR1 SGDLS and CDR2 YYNGEE come from the germline V gene. Trimming stripped 4 bases from V and 4 bases from J, with 14 bases between. The CDR3 runs 15 residues. CDR3 loop: CASSRQVLRTGELFF. The CDR3 DNA follows: TGTGCCAGCAGCCGACAGGTTTTACGCACCGGGGAGCTGTTTTTT. The full variable domain, its missing parts supplied by reference TRBV9 and TRBJ2-2, is DSGVTQTPKHLITATGQRVTLRCSPRSGDLSVYWYQQSLDQGLQFLIQYYNGEERAKGNILERFSAQQFPDLHSELNLSSLELGDSALYFCASSRQVLRTGELFFGEGSRLTVL.

The rearrangement joins TRBV27 to TRBJ2-5; TRBD2 aligns across 9 bases. Germline CDR1 is MNHEY and CDR2 is SMNVEV (reference sequence). Trimming took 6 bases from V and 5 from J; bases not matched to a gene: 10. The CDR3 spans 15 residues. DNA of the CDR3: TGTGCCAGCAGAGGGCGGGGGGGCGGAGGGGAGACCCAGTACTTC. This gives the protein CASRGRGGGGETQYF.

This clone was seen once. V and J are TRBV5-5 and TRBJ1-2; TRBD1 might be the D (5 bases). V was cut by 4 bases and J by 4 bases, with 14 bases left in between. Germline CDR1 reads SGHKS; CDR2 reads YYEKEE (reference sequence). CDR3 length: 14 residues. CDR3 protein: CASSLAGDSYGYTF. CDR3 coding DNA: TGTGCCAGCAGCCTTGCGGGGGATAGCTATGGCTACACCTTC.

This clone turned up a few times. The J gene is TRBJ2-7, the V gene TRBV28; D possibly corresponds to TRBD1 (5 bases). The CDR3 consists of 13 residues. Germline V gives CDR1 MDHEN, CDR2 SYDVKM. V gave up 2 bases and J gave up 7 bases, with 12 bases separating them. CDR3: CASSLQGGLEQYF. CDR3 bases: TGTGCCAGCAGTTTACAGGGTGGGCTTGAGCAGTACTTC.

The chain combines TRBV4-1 with TRBJ2-7; D perhaps matches TRBD1 (6 bases). CDR1 is MGHRA and CDR2 is YSYEKL in the germline V gene. The V gene lost 1 base and the J gene lost 2 bases, with 21 bases spanning the gap. This CDR3 has 18 residues. The CDR3 here is CASSQGHPVGASPYEQYV. The CDR3 bases are TGCGCCAGCAGCCAAGGACACCCAGTGGGGGCCAGCCCCTACGAGCAGTACGTC.

About this clone itself: The DNA is left out, because the CDR3 cannot be placed on it with certainty; the CDR3 is given as TCRdb lists it. The V and J genes are TRBV12-1 and TRBJ2-7; TRBD1 is the table's D call and was not checked against the DNA. TRBV12-1 is labeled a pseudogene. The CDR3 length equals 15 residues, ends included. The CDR3 sequence: CASSWGQGAPYEQYF.

V usage is TRBV2 and J usage is TRBJ2-5; a weak D match, TRBD2 (5 bases). From germline, CDR1 is SNHLY and CDR2 FYNNEI. Trimming pared 7 bases from V and 4 bases from J, leaving 13 bases between. CDR3 length: 13 amino acids. The CDR3 nucleotides are TGTGCCAGCATCGATCGGGGTCGAGAGACCCAGTACTTC. The encoded protein is CASIDRGRETQYF.